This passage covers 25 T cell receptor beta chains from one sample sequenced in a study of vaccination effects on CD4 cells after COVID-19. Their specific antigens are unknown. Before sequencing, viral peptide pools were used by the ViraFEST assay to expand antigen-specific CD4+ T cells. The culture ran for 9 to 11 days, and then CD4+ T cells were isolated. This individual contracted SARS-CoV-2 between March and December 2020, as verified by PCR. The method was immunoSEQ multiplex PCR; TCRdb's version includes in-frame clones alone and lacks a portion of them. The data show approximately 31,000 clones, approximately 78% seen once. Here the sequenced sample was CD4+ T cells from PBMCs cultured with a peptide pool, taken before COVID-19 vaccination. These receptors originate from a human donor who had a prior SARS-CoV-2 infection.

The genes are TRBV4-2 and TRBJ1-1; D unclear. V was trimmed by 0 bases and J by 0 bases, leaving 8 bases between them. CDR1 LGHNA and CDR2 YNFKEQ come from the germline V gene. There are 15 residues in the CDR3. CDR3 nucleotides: TGTGCCAGCAGCCAAGATCCCGTTATGAACACTGAAGCTTTCTTT. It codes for CASSQDPVMNTEAFF.

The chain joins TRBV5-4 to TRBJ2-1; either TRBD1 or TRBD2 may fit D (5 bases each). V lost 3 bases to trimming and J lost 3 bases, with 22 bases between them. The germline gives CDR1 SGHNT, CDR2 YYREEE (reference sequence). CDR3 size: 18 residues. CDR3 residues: CASSYFLGPGQNYNEQFF. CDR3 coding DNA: TGTGCCAGCAGCTATTTTCTGGGACCGGGGCAAAACTACAATGAGCAGTTCTTC.

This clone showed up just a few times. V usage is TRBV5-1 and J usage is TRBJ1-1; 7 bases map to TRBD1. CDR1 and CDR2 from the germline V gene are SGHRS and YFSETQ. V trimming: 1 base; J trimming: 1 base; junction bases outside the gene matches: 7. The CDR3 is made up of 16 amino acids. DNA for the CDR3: TGCGCCAGCAGCTTGTTGGCAGGGGGGGAGAACACTGAAGCTTTCTTT. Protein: CASSLLAGGENTEAFF. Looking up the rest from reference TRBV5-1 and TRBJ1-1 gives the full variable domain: KAGVTQTPRYLIKTRGQQVTLSCSPISGHRSVSWYQQTPGQGLQFLFEYFSETQRNKGNFPGRFSGRQFSNSRSEMNVSTLELGDSALYLCASSLLAGGENTEAFFGQGTRLTVV.

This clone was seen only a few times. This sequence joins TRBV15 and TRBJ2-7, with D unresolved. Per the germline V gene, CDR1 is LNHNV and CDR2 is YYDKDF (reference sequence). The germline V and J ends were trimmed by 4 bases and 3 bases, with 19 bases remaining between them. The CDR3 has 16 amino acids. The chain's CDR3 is CATSTVTETLYYEQYF. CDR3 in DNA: TGTGCCACCAGCACTGTTACGGAGACCCTTTACTACGAGCAGTACTTC.

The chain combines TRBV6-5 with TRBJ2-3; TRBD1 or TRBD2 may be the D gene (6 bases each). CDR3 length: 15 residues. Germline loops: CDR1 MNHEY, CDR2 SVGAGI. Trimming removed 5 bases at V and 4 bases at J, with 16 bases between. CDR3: CASSPPGGRSDTQYF. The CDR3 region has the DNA TGTGCCAGCAGTCCACCTGGGGGGCGGTCAGATACGCAGTATTTT.

The CDR3 protein is CASSLTSGGVTDTQYF. CDR3 DNA: TGCGCCAGCAGCTTAACTAGCGGGGGGGTCACAGATACGCAGTATTTT. The V call is TRBV5-1, the J call TRBJ2-3, with 13 bases identical to TRBD2. Germline V gives CDR1 SGHRS, CDR2 YFSETQ. The V segment lost 2 bases and the J segment 2 bases; nucleotides outside the gene matches: 2. This CDR3 has 16 residues.

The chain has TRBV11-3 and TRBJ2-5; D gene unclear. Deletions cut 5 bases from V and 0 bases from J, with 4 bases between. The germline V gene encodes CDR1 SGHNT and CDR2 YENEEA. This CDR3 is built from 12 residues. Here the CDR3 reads CASSPYQETQYF. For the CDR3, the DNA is TGTGCCAGCAGCCCGTACCAAGAGACCCAGTACTTC.

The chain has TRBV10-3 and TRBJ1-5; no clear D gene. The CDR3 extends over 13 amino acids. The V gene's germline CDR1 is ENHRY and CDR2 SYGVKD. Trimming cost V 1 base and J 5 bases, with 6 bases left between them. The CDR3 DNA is TGTGCCATCAGTGAGTGGGGAGATCAGCCCCAGCATTTT. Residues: CAISEWGDQPQHF.

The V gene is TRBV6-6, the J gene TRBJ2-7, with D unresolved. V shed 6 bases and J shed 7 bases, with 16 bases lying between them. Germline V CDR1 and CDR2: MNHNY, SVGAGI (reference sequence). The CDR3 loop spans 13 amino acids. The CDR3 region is CASSLPDLGEQYF. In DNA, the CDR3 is TGTGCCAGCAGCCTCCCCGACCTCGGGGAGCAGTACTTC.

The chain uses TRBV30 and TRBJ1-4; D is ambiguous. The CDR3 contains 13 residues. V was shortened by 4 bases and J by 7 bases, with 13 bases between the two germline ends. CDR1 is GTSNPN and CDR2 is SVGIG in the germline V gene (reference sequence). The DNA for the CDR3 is TGTGCCTGGAACCGAGGTCTTCGTGAAAAACTGTTTTTT. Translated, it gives CAWNRGLREKLFF. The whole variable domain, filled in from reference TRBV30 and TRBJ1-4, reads SQTIHQWPATLVQPVGSPLSLECTVEGTSNPNLYWYRQAAGRGLQLLFYSVGIGQISSEVPQNLSASRPQDRQFILSSKKLLLSDSGFYLCAWNRGLREKLFFGSGTQLSVL.

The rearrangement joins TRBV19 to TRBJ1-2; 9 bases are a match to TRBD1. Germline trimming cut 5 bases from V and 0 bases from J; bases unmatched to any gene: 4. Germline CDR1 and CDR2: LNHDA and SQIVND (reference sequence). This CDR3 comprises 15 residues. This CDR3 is CASSRTGEANYGYTF. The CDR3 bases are TGTGCCAGTAGTCGGACAGGGGAAGCTAACTATGGCTACACCTTC.

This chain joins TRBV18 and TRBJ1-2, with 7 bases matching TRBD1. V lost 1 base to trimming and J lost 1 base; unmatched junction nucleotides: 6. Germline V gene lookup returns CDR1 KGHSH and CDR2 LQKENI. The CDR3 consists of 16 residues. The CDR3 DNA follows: TGTGCCAGCTCACCACTCCCCGGGACAGATAACTATGGCTACACCTTC. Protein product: CASSPLPGTDNYGYTF.

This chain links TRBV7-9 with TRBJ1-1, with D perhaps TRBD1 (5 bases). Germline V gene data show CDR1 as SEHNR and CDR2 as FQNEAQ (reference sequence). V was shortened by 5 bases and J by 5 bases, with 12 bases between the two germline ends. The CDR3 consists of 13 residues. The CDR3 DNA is TGTGCCAGCAGCGCTCAGGGTGGGACTGAAGCTTTCTTT. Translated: CASSAQGGTEAFF.

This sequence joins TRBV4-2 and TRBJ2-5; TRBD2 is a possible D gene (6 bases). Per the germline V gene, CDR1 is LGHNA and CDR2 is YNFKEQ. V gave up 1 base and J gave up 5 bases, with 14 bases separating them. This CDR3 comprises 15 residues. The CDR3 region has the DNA TGTGCCAGCAGCCAAGCGCCCGGGAGCGGGGAGACCCAGTACTTC. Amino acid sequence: CASSQAPGSGETQYF.

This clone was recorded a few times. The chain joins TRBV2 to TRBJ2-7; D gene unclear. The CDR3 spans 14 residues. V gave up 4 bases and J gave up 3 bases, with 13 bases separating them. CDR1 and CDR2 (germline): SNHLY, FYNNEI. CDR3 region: CASSAVMGIYEQYF. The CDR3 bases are TGTGCCAGCAGTGCAGTAATGGGGATCTACGAGCAGTACTTC.

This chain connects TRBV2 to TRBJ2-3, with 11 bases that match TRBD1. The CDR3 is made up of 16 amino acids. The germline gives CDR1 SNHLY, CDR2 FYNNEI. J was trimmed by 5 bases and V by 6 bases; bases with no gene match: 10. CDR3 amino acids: CASRKERTGGGDTQYF. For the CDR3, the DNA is TGTGCCAGCAGAAAAGAACGGACAGGGGGCGGAGATACGCAGTATTTT. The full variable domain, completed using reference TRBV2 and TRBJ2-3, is EPEVTQTPSHQVTQMGQEVILRCVPISNHLYFYWYRQILGQKVEFLVSFYNNEISEKSEIFDDQFSVERPDGSNFTLKIRSTKLEDSAMYFCASRKERTGGGDTQYFGPGTRLTVL.

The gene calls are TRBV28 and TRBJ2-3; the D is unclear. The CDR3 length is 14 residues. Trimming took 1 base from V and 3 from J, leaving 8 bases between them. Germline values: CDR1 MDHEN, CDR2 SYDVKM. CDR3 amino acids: CASSLSSNTDTQYF. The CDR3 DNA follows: TGTGCCAGCAGTTTATCGAGCAATACAGATACGCAGTATTTT.

This CDR3 reads CASSLEPPSSGANVLTF. The CDR3 DNA is TGTGCCAGCAGCTTAGAGCCACCGAGCTCTGGGGCCAACGTCCTGACTTTC. J is TRBJ2-6 and V is TRBV7-2, with D hard to call. Germline CDR1 SGHTA, CDR2 FQGNSA. The CDR3 has 17 amino acids. V was trimmed by 1 base and J by 0 bases, leaving 10 bases between them. Looking up the rest from reference TRBV7-2 and TRBJ2-6 gives the full variable domain: GAGVSQSPSNKVTEKGKDVELRCDPISGHTALYWYRQSLGQGLEFLIYFQGNSAPDKSGLPSDRFSAERTGGSVSTLTIQRTQQEDSAVYLCASSLEPPSSGANVLTFGAGSRLTVL.

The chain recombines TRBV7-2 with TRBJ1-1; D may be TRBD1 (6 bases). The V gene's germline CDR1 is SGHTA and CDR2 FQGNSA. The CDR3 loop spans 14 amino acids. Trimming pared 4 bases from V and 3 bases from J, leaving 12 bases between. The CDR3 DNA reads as TGTGCCAGCAGCTCACAGGGAGGTGACACTGAAGCTTTCTTT. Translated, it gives CASSSQGGDTEAFF. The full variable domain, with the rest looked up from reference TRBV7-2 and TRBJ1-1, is GAGVSQSPSNKVTEKGKDVELRCDPISGHTALYWYRQSLGQGLEFLIYFQGNSAPDKSGLPSDRFSAERTGGSVSTLTIQRTQQEDSAVYLCASSSQGGDTEAFFGQGTRLTVV.

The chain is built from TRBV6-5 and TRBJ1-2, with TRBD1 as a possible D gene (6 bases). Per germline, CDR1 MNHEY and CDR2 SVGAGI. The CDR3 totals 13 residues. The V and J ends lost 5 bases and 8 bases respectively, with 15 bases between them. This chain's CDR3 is CASSKDSTVGYTF. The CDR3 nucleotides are TGTGCCAGCAGTAAGGACAGTACCGTAGGCTACACCTTC.

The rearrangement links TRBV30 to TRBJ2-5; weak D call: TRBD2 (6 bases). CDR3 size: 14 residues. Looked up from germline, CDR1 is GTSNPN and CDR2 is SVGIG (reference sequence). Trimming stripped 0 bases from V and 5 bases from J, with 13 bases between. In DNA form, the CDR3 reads TGTGCCTGGAGTGTGGCGGGGTCCGGGGAGACCCAGTACTTC. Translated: CAWSVAGSGETQYF. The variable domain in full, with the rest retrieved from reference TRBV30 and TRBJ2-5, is SQTIHQWPATLVQPVGSPLSLECTVEGTSNPNLYWYRQAAGRGLQLLFYSVGIGQISSEVPQNLSASRPQDRQFILSSKKLLLSDSGFYLCAWSVAGSGETQYFGPGTRLLVL.

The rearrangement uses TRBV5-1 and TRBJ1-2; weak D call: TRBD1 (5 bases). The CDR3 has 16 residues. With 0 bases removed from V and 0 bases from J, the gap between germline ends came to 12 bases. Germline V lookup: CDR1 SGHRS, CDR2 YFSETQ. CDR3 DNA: TGCGCCAGCAGCTTGGATGGGGACTCTGCTAACTATGGCTACACCTTC. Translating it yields CASSLDGDSANYGYTF.

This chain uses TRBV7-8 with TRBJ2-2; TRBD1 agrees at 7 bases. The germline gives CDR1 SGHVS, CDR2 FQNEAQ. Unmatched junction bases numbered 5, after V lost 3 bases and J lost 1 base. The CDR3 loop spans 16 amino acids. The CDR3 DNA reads TGTGCCAGCAGCTTGGAGACAGGGAAGAACACCGGGGAGCTGTTTTTT. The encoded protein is CASSLETGKNTGELFF.

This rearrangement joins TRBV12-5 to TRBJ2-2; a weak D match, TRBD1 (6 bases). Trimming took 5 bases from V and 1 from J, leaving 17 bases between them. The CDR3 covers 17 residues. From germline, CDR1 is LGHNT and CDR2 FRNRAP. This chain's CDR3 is CASGPPMGAKNTGELFF. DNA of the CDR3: TGTGCTAGTGGTCCCCCGATGGGGGCGAAGAACACCGGGGAGCTGTTTTTT.

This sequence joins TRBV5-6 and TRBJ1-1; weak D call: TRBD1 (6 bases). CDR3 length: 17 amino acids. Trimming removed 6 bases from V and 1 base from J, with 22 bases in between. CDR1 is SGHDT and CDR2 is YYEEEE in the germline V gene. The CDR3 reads CASTYWVSTGTNTEAFF. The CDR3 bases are TGTGCCAGCACCTATTGGGTGTCTACAGGGACGAACACTGAAGCTTTCTTT.